What follows describes a single TCR beta chain. The data belong to a study of blood T cell repertoires in COVID-19. Trimming pared 5 bases from V and 15 bases from J, leaving 11 bases between. CDR1 is LNHDA and CDR2 is SQIVND in the germline V gene (reference sequence). CDR3 length: 11 residues. Method: immunoSEQ multiplex PCR; TCRdb's copy keeps in-frame clones and lacks some. The table shows roughly 290,000 clones, with about 89% occurring only once. The material sequenced was peripheral blood. The V and J genes are TRBV19 and TRBJ1-6; D is possibly TRBD1 (6 bases). This clonotype originated in a young man with acute or convalescent COVID-19. CDR3 amino acids: CASSLGQYLHF. CDR3 nucleotides: TGTGCCAGTAGTCTAGGACAGTACCTCCACTTT.